This T cell receptor (beta chain) came from a study of blood T cell repertoires in COVID-19. Study-wide context: Italy, Spain and the United States were the sources of the convalescent and acute COVID-19 samples. T cells, B-cell-depleted T cells, or PBMCs provided the cDNA or gDNA that served as material.

Produced via immunoSEQ multiplex PCR; TCRdb's table is partial and in-frame only. There are approximately 280,000 clones in the sample; about 88% occur only once, and almost 1.5% lies in the top ten. Germline V gene lookup returns CDR1 SGHTA and CDR2 FQGNSA. There are 14 residues in the CDR3. The germline V and J ends were trimmed by 5 bases and 2 bases, with 10 bases remaining between them. The V call is TRBV7-2, the J call TRBJ1-5; D gene ambiguous. The TCR originated in a human donor with COVID-19, enrolled during active disease. The donor label of this sample is uncertain. The source material was peripheral blood. The CDR3 DNA reads as TGTGCCAGCAGCCAAACCGGGGGCAATCAGCCCCAGCATTTT. Residues: CASSQTGGNQPQHF. The whole variable domain, remainder taken from reference TRBV7-2 and TRBJ1-5, is GAGVSQSPSNKVTEKGKDVELRCDPISGHTALYWYRQSLGQGLEFLIYFQGNSAPDKSGLPSDRFSAERTGGSVSTLTIQRTQQEDSAVYLCASSQTGGNQPQHFGDGTRLSIL.